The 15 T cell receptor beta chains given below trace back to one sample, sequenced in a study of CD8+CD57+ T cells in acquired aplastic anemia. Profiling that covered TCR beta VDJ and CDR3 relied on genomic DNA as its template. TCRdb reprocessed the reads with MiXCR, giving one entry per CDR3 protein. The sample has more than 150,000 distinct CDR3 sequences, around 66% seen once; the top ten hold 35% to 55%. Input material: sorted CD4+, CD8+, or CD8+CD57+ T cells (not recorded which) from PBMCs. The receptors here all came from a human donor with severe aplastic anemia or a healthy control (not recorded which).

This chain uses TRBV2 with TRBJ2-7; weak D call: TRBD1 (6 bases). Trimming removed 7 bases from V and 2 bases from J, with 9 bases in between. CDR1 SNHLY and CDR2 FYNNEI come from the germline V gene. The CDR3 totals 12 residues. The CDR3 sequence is CASTDRAYEQYF. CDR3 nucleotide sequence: TGTGCCAGCACGGACAGAGCCTACGAGCAGTACTTC. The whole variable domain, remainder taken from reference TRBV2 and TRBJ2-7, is EPEVTQTPSHQVTQMGQEVILRCVPISNHLYFYWYRQILGQKVEFLVSFYNNEISEKSEIFDDQFSVERPDGSNFTLKIRSTKLEDSAMYFCASTDRAYEQYFGPGTRLTVT.

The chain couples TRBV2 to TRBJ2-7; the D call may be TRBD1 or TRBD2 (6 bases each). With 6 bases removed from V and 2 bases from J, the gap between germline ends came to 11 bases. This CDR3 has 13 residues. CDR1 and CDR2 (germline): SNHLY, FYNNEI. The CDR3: CASRGGTAYEQYF. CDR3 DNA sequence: TGTGCCAGCAGGGGGGGCACAGCCTACGAGCAGTACTTC.

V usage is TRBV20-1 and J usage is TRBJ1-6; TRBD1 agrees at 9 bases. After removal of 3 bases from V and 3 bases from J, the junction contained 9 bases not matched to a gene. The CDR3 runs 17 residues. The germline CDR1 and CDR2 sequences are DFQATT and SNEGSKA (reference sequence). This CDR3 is CSARASGTGIYNSPLHF. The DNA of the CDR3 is TGCAGTGCTAGGGCCTCCGGGACAGGGATCTATAATTCACCCCTCCACTTT.

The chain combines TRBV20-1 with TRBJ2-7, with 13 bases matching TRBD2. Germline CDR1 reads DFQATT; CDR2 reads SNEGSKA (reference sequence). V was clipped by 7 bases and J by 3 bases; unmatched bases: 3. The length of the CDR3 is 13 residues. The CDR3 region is CSVGTSGNYEQYF. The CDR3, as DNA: TGCAGTGTTGGGACTAGCGGGAACTACGAGCAGTACTTC.

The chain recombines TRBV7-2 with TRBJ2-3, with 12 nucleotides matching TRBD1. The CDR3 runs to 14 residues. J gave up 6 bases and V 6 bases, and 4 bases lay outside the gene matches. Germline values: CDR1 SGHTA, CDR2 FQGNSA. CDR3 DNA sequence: TGTGCCAGCAGATCCGGGACAGGGGGCGATACGCAGTATTTT. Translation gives CASRSGTGGDTQYF.

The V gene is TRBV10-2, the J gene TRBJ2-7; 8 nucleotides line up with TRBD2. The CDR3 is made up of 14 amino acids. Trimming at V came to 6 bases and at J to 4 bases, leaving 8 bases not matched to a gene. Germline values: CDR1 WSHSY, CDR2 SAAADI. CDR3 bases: TGCGCCAGCAGGTTGGGACTAGGGGCTTACGAGCAGTACTTC. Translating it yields CASRLGLGAYEQYF.

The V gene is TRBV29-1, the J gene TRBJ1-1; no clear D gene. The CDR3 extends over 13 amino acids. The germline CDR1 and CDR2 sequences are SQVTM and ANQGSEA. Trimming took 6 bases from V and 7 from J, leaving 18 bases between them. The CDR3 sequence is CSVEFRFQVEAFF. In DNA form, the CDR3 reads TGCAGCGTCGAGTTTAGGTTTCAGGTTGAAGCTTTCTTT.

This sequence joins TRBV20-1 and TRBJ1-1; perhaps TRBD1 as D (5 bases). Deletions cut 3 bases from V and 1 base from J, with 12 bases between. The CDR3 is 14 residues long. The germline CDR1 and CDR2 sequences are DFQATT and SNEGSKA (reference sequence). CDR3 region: CSARVAGANTEAFF. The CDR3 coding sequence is TGCAGTGCTAGGGTCGCTGGGGCGAACACTGAAGCTTTCTTT.

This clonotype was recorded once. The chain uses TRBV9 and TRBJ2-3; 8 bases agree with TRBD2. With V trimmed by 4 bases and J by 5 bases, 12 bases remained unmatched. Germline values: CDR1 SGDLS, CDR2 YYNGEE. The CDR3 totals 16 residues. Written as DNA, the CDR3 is TGTGCCAGCAGCCCGTGGGGCGGGGGGCCTCAAGATACGCAGTATTTT. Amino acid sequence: CASSPWGGGPQDTQYF.

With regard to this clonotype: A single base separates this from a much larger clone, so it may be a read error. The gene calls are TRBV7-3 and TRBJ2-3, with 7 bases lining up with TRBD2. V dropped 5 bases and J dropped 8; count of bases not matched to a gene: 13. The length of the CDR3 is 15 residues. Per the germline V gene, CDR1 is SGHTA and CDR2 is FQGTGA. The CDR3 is CASSRGAGWAGTQYF. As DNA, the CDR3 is TGTGCCAGCAGCCGGGGAGCGGGGTGGGCAGGTACGCAGTATTTT.

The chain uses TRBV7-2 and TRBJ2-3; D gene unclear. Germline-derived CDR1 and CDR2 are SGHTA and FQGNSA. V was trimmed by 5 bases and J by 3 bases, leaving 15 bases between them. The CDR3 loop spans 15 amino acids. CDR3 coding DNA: TGTGCCAGCAGCCGGCGTGAGCTTATGACAGATACGCAGTATTTT. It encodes CASSRRELMTDTQYF.

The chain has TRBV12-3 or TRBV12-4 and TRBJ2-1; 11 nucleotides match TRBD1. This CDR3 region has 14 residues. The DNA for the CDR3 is TGTGCTAGTGGTACCGGGACAGGGGGTGATGAGCAGTTCTTC. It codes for CASGTGTGGDEQFF.

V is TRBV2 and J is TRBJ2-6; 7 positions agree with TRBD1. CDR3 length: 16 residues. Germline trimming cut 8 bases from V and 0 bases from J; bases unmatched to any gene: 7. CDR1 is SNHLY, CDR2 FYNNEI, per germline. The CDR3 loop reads CASVGTALSGANVLTF. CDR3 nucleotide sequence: TGTGCCAGCGTCGGGACAGCCCTCTCTGGGGCCAACGTCCTGACTTTC.

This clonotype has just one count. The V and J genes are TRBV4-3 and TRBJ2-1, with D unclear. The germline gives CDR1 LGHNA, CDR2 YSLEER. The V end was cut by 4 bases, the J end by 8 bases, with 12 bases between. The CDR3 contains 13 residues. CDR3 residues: CASSLIGEDEQFF. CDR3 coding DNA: TGCGCCAGCAGCCTAATAGGAGAGGATGAGCAGTTCTTC.

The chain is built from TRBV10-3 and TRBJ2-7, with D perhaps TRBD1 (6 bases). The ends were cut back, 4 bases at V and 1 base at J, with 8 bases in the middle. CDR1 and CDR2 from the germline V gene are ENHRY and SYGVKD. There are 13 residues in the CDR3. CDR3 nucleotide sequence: TGTGCCATCAGTGTGACAGGATCCTACGAGCAGTACTTC. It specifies CAISVTGSYEQYF.